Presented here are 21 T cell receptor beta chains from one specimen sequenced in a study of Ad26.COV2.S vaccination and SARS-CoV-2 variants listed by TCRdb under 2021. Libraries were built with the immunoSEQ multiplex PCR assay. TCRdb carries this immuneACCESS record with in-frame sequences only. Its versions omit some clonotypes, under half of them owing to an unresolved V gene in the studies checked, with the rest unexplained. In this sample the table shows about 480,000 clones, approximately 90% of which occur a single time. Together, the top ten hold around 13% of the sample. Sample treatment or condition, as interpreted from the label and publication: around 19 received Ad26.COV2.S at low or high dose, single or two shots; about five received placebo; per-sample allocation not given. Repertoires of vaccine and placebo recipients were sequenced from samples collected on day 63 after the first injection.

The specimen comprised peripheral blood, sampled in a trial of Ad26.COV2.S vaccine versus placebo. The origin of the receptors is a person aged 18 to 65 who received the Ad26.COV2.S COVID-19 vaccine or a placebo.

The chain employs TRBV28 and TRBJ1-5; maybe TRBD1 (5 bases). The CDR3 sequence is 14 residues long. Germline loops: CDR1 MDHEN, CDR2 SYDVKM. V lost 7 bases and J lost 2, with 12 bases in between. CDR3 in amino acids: CASISGGGNQPQHF. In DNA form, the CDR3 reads TGTGCCAGCATCTCTGGGGGTGGCAATCAGCCCCAGCATTTT.

CDR3 in amino acids: CASSPSSGDYEQYF. CDR3 in DNA: TGCGCCAGCAGCCCTTCTAGCGGGGACTACGAGCAGTACTTC. The chain uses TRBV5-1 and TRBJ2-7, with 9 bases that match TRBD2. Germline CDR1 SGHRS, CDR2 YFSETQ. This CDR3 region has 14 residues. The V segment lost 4 bases and the J segment 3 bases; nucleotides outside the gene matches: 5.

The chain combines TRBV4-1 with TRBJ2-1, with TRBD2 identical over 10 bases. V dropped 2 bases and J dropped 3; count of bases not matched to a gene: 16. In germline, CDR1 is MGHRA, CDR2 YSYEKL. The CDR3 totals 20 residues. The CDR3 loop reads CASSQIGWTSGENGYNEQFF. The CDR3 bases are TGCGCCAGCAGCCAAATCGGCTGGACTAGCGGCGAAAACGGCTACAATGAGCAGTTCTTC.

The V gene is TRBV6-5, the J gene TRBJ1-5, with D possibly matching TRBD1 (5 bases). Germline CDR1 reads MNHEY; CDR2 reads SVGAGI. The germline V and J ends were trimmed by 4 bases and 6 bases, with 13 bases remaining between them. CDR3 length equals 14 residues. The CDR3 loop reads CASSLDSTRQPQHF. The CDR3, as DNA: TGTGCCAGCAGTTTAGACAGTACGCGTCAGCCCCAGCATTTT.

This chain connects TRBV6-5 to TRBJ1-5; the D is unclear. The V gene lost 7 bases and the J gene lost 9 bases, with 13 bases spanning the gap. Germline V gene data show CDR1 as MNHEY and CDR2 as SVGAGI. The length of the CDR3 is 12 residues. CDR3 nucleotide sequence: TGTGCCAGCATGTCTGGGCTCCGGCCCCAGCATTTT. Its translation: CASMSGLRPQHF.

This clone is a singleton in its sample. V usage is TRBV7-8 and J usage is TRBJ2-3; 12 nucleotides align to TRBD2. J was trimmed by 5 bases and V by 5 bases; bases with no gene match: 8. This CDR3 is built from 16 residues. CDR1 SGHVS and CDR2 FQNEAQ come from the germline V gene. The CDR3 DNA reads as TGTGCCAGCAGCCCCCAGACTAGCGGGAGTAAAGATACGCAGTATTTT. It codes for CASSPQTSGSKDTQYF.

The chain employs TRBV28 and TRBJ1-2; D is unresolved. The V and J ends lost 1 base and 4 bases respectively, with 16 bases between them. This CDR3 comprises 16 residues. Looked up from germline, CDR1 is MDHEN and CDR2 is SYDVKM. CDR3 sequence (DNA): TGTGCCAGCAGTTTATCCCCGGCAGTAGGGCCCTATGGCTACACCTTC. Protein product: CASSLSPAVGPYGYTF.

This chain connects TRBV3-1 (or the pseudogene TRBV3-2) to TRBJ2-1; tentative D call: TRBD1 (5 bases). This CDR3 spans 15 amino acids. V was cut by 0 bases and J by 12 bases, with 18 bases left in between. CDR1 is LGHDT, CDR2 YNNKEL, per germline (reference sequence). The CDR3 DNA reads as TGTGCCAGCAGCCAAGATAGCTTCAAGACAGAGATGCAGTTCTTC. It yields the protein CASSQDSFKTEMQFF.

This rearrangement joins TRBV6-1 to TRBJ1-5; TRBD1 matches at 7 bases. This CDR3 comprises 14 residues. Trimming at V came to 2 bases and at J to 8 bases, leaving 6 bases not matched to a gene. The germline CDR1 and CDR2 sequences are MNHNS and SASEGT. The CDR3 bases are TGTGCCAGCAGTGAACCGACAGGGTCGGAGCCCCAGCATTTT. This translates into CASSEPTGSEPQHF.

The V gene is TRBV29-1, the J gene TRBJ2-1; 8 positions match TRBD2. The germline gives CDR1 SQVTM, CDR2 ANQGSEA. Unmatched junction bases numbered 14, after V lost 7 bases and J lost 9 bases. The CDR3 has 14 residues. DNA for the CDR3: TGCAGCGGCATGGGGCGGCCCCGGGGGGGTGAGCAGTTCTTC. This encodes CSGMGRPRGGEQFF.

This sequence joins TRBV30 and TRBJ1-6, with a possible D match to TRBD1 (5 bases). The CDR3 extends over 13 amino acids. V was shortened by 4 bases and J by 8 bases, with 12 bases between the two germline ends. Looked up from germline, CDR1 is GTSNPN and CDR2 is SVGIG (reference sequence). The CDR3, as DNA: TGTGCCTGGAATGGGCTGGGGGATTCACCCCTCCACTTT. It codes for CAWNGLGDSPLHF.

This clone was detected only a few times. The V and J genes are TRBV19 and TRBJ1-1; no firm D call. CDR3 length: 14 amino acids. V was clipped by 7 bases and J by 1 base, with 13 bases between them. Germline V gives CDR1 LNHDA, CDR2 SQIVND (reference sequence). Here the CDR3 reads CASIEGNKNTEAFF. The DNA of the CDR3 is TGTGCCAGTATTGAGGGAAACAAGAACACTGAAGCTTTCTTT. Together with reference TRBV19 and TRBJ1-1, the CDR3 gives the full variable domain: DGGITQSPKYLFRKEGQNVTLSCEQNLNHDAMYWYRQDPGQGLRLIYYSQIVNDFQKGDIAEGYSVSREKKESFPLTVTSAQKNPTAFYLCASIEGNKNTEAFFGQGTRLTVV.

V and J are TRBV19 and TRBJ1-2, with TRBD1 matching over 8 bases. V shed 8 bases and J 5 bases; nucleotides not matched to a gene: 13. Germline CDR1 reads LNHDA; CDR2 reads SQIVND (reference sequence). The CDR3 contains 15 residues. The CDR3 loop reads CASGQGPALLYGYTF. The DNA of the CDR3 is TGTGCCAGTGGACAGGGACCAGCTTTATTATATGGCTACACCTTC.

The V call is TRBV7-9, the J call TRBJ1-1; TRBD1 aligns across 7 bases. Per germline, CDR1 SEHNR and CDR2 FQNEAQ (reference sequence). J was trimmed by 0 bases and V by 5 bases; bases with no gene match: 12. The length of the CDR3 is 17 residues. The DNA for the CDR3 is TGTGCCAGCAGCCGTTGGGACTCGGGACAGATGAACACTGAAGCTTTCTTT. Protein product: CASSRWDSGQMNTEAFF.

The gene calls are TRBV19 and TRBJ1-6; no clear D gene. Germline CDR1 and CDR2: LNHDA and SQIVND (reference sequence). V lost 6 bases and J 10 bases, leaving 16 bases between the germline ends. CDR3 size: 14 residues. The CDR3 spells CASSQISDASPLHF. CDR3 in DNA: TGTGCCAGTAGCCAGATCAGCGATGCATCACCCCTCCACTTT.

As DNA, the CDR3 is TGTGCCAGCAGTTCAGGGATGGGCCAGCCCCAGCATTTT. Its translation is CASSSGMGQPQHF. The genes are TRBV12-3 or TRBV12-4 and TRBJ1-5; the D gene is possibly TRBD1 (5 bases). The CDR3 sequence is 13 residues long. Trimming took 4 bases from V and 7 from J, leaving 11 bases between them.

The CDR3: CASSQARTVYGYTF. The DNA of the CDR3 is TGCGCCAGCAGCCAAGCTCGGACAGTATATGGCTACACCTTC. The V and J genes are TRBV4-3 and TRBJ1-2, with TRBD1 as a possible D gene (6 bases). The V end was cut by 1 base, the J end by 5 bases, with 11 bases between. Germline loops: CDR1 LGHNA, CDR2 YSLEER. The CDR3 sequence is 14 residues long.

In DNA form, the CDR3 reads TGTGCCAGCACTCCGGTACGCGCCCACAATGAGCAGTTCTTC. Translated: CASTPVRAHNEQFF. The chain recombines TRBV7-2 with TRBJ2-1; D uncertain. The CDR3 length is 14 residues. The ends were cut back, 7 bases at V and 5 bases at J, with 15 bases in the middle. Germline V gives CDR1 SGHTA, CDR2 FQGNSA.

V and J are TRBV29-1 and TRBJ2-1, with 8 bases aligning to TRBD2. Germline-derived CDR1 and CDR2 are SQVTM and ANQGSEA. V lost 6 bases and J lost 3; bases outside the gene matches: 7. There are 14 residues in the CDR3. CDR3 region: CSVESGSIYNEQFF. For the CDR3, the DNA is TGCAGCGTGGAAAGCGGGAGCATCTACAATGAGCAGTTCTTC.

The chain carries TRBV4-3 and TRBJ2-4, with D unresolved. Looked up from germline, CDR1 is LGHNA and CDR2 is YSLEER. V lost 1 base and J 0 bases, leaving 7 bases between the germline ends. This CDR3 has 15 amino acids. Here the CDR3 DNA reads TGCGCCAGCAGCCAAGTGGGCGGAGCCAAAAACATTCAGTACTTC. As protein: CASSQVGGAKNIQYF.

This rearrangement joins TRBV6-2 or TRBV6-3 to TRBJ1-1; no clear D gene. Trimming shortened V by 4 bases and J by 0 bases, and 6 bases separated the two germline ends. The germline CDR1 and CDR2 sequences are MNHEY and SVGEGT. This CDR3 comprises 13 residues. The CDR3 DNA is TGTGCCAGCAGTTCCAAGGTGAACACTGAAGCTTTCTTT. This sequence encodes CASSSKVNTEAFF.